The 19 T cell receptor beta chains below all came from one sample that was sequenced in a study of response to subunit inactivated influenza vaccine. Via MiXCR, TCRdb re-called the RT-PCR reads, giving one row per CDR3 protein. The sample consists of roughly 570,000 distinct CDR3 sequences, 10% to 15% of them appearing once. The source material was PBMCs from blood, sampled roughly 48 days after vaccination. The source is a man aged 45-65 years who received an inactivated influenza vaccine.

V gene TRBV10-2 combines with J gene TRBJ1-2; D is unresolved. Deletions cut 1 base from V and 4 bases from J, with 10 bases between. CDR3 length: 14 amino acids. The V gene's germline CDR1 is WSHSY and CDR2 SAAADI. The CDR3 sequence: CASSEWVTGYGYTF. CDR3 sequence (DNA): TGCGCCAGCAGTGAGTGGGTTACCGGCTATGGCTACACCTTC.

CDR3 in amino acids: CASTSGTSGGANTGELFF. The CDR3 bases are TGCGCCAGCACCTCCGGGACTAGCGGGGGGGCGAACACCGGGGAGCTGTTTTTT. This chain joins TRBV5-1 and TRBJ2-2; 16 bases fit TRBD2. Germline V CDR1 and CDR2: SGHRS, YFSETQ. J gave up 0 bases and V 6 bases, and 5 bases lay outside the gene matches. The CDR3 covers 18 residues. The full variable domain, its missing parts supplied by reference TRBV5-1 and TRBJ2-2, is KAGVTQTPRYLIKTRGQQVTLSCSPISGHRSVSWYQQTPGQGLQFLFEYFSETQRNKGNFPGRFSGRQFSNSRSEMNVSTLELGDSALYLCASTSGTSGGANTGELFFGEGSRLTVL.

This sequence joins TRBV6-5 and TRBJ2-7; 7 bases map to TRBD1. This CDR3 is built from 15 residues. CDR1 is MNHEY and CDR2 is SVGAGI in the germline V gene. Trimming removed 0 bases from V and 0 bases from J; junction bases left unmatched: 2. CDR3 region: CASSYSNRGSYEQYF. CDR3 nucleotide sequence: TGTGCCAGCAGTTACTCTAACAGGGGCTCCTACGAGCAGTACTTC.

This clonotype turned up a few times. The CDR3, as DNA: TGCGCCAGCAGCCAAACCATCAGGGGGGCTCCAGAGTTCTTC. It is translated as CASSQTIRGAPEFF. J is TRBJ2-1 and V is TRBV4-3, with a possible D match to TRBD1 (7 bases). Germline V gene lookup returns CDR1 LGHNA and CDR2 YSLEER. V was cut by 2 bases and J by 14 bases, with 19 bases left in between. The CDR3 runs 14 residues.

This clonotype was seen many times. V is TRBV4-3 and J is TRBJ1-1; D unresolved. The CDR3 runs 14 residues. V dropped 1 base and J dropped 0 bases, with 6 bases sitting between them. The germline V gene has CDR1 LGHNA and CDR2 YSLEER. The CDR3 DNA reads TGCGCCAGCAGCCAAGTTTTACTGAACACTGAAGCTTTCTTT. This translates into CASSQVLLNTEAFF.

The V and J genes are TRBV7-2 and TRBJ2-5, with a tentative D call TRBD1 (5 bases). V gave up 1 base and J gave up 3 bases, with 12 bases separating them. CDR3 size: 15 residues. Germline assignment: CDR1 SGHTA and CDR2 FQGNSA. CDR3 coding DNA: TGTGCCAGCAGCTTAGATCAGGGCCTAAAAGAGACCCAGTACTTC. Translation gives CASSLDQGLKETQYF.

Only a few counts were recorded for this clonotype. The V and J genes are TRBV20-1 and TRBJ1-1; no definite D call. The ends were cut back, 5 bases at V and 5 bases at J, with 9 bases in the middle. The CDR3 is made up of 11 amino acids. Germline V gene data show CDR1 as DFQATT and CDR2 as SNEGSKA (reference sequence). The CDR3 reads CSAPLVTEAFF. The CDR3 bases are TGCAGTGCTCCCCTAGTAACTGAAGCTTTCTTT.

The rearrangement uses TRBV12-3 or TRBV12-4 and TRBJ2-3; 8 nucleotides align to TRBD1. The CDR3 sequence is 14 residues long. V was pared by 5 bases and J by 6 bases, with 7 bases of the junction left unmatched. CDR3 bases: TGTGCCAGCAGTCCGAGGACAGGGAGGGATACGCAGTATTTT. This translates into CASSPRTGRDTQYF.

This clonotype has ten or more counts. The V and J genes are TRBV29-1 and TRBJ1-2; TRBD1 agrees at 9 bases. Germline V gives CDR1 SQVTM, CDR2 ANQGSEA. V trimming: 4 bases; J trimming: 4 bases; junction bases outside the gene matches: 10. The CDR3 sequence is 15 residues long. The CDR3 protein is CSVARDRVLGYGYTF. CDR3 coding DNA: TGCAGCGTTGCCCGGGACAGGGTACTTGGCTATGGCTACACCTTC.

This clonotype was seen more than once but under ten times. The chain carries TRBV5-6 and TRBJ2-3; 7 nucleotides agree with TRBD2. Germline V gene lookup returns CDR1 SGHDT and CDR2 YYEEEE. This CDR3 region has 15 residues. Trimming at V came to 4 bases and at J to 3 bases, leaving 8 bases not matched to a gene. The CDR3 reads CASSSPGGITDTQYF. The CDR3 region has the DNA TGTGCCAGCAGCAGCCCGGGGGGTATAACAGATACGCAGTATTTT.

This clonotype turned up a few times. This chain joins TRBV5-1 and TRBJ2-7; 13 nucleotides align to TRBD2. V shed 4 bases and J 2 bases; nucleotides not matched to a gene: 3. CDR1 and CDR2 from the germline V gene are SGHRS and YFSETQ. This CDR3 comprises 15 residues. CDR3: CASSPTSGGAYEQYF. Written as DNA, the CDR3 is TGCGCCAGCAGCCCCACTAGCGGGGGGGCCTACGAGCAGTACTTC.

This clonotype was seen at least ten times. The chain carries TRBV7-9 and TRBJ2-3; TRBD1 aligns across 9 bases. Losses at the gene ends were 5 bases for V and 4 bases for J; bases not matched to a gene: 7. Germline CDR1 SEHNR, CDR2 FQNEAQ (reference sequence). The CDR3 spans 15 residues. CDR3 loop: CASSQGQGRADTQYF. DNA of the CDR3: TGTGCCAGCAGCCAGGGACAGGGAAGAGCAGATACGCAGTATTTT.

This chain links TRBV12-3 or TRBV12-4 with TRBJ2-7, with 8 bases that match TRBD1. The V gene end was trimmed by 5 bases and the J gene end by 12 bases; junction bases not matched to a gene: 9. The CDR3 is 12 residues long. The CDR3 is CASSISDRGRYF. CDR3 nucleotides: TGTGCCAGCAGTATATCAGACAGGGGAAGGTACTTC.

The chain links TRBV28 to TRBJ2-3; D ambiguous. Trimming left V 5 bases short and J 4 bases short, with 16 bases between. Germline values: CDR1 MDHEN, CDR2 SYDVKM. CDR3 length equals 15 residues. The CDR3 DNA reads TGTGCCAGCAGTGTGGCAATGGGGTTCGCAGATACGCAGTATTTT. It is translated as CASSVAMGFADTQYF.

This clonotype was detected only a few times. The chain employs TRBV6-1 and TRBJ2-3, with TRBD2 matching 7 bases. From germline, CDR1 is MNHNS and CDR2 SASEGT. J lost 1 base, V lost 5 bases, and 15 bases had no gene match. CDR3 size: 18 residues. Written as DNA, the CDR3 is TGTGCCAGCAGTAGGGAGGGACCCAGACGAGCAGGCACAGATACGCAGTATTTT. It specifies CASSREGPRRAGTDTQYF.

This clonotype was picked up many times. The chain couples TRBV9 to TRBJ1-2; D ambiguous. The CDR3 sequence is 15 residues long. The V gene's germline CDR1 is SGDLS and CDR2 YYNGEE. Trimming cost V 2 bases and J 8 bases, with 19 bases left between them. The CDR3 DNA sequence: TGTGCCAGCAGCGTCTTGGGCCAAAACGCAGACGGCTACACCTTC. Translating it yields CASSVLGQNADGYTF.

The genes are TRBV11-2 and TRBJ2-1, with TRBD2 matching 15 bases. The germline V gene has CDR1 SGHAT and CDR2 FQNNGV. The length of the CDR3 is 18 residues. V shed 5 bases, J shed 0 bases, and the junction held 5 bases outside the gene matches. CDR3 in amino acids: CASSQGLAGGVSYNEQFF. CDR3 DNA sequence: TGTGCCAGCAGCCAAGGACTAGCGGGGGGGGTCTCCTACAATGAGCAGTTCTTC.

This clonotype was seen more than once but under ten times. This CDR3 is CASSSFPPSEGAVTQYF. DNA of the CDR3: TGTGCCAGCAGCTCCTTTCCCCCGTCGGAGGGGGCTGTGACCCAGTACTTC. J is TRBJ2-5 and V is TRBV11-2, with a possible D match to TRBD1 (7 bases). The germline gives CDR1 SGHAT, CDR2 FQNNGV. The CDR3 is made up of 17 amino acids. Deletions cut 4 bases from V and 7 bases from J, with 25 bases between.

The chain recombines TRBV5-1 with TRBJ1-1; TRBD1 might be the D (6 bases). The germline CDR1 and CDR2 sequences are SGHRS and YFSETQ. The length of the CDR3 is 17 residues. With 5 bases removed from V and 2 bases from J, the gap between germline ends came to 22 bases. The CDR3 DNA follows: TGCGCCAGCAGTCCCCGGTGGGGGGGCCCCGTCAACACTGAAGCTTTCTTT. It codes for CASSPRWGGPVNTEAFF.